The entry below gives a single T cell receptor beta chain sequence along with its context. Its antigen is unknown. Here immunoSEQ multiplex PCR was the method, and the copy in TCRdb shows in-frame clones only, minus some. The sample consists of roughly 30,000 clones, 75% to 90% of them appearing once. The data stem from a study of OX40 agonist ivuxolimab in advanced cancers. Overall study: Every 2 weeks, patients got intravenous ivuxolimab at one of six dose levels (0.01-10 mg/kg). General study points: The CD4+ and CD8+ T cells in the blood had expanded clonally by week 6 at 0.1 to 3.0 mg/kg. Expanded peripheral T-cell antigen specificity went undetermined.

Trimming shortened V by 0 bases and J by 3 bases, and 16 bases separated the two germline ends. The CDR3 has 16 amino acids. CDR1 SGHKS and CDR2 YYEKEE come from the germline V gene (reference sequence). The source material was CD4+ or CD8+ T cells sorted from blood, sampled in a trial of the OX40 agonist ivuxolimab. The chain couples TRBV5-5 to TRBJ2-7; TRBD2 is a possible D gene (5 bases). The TCR sequence derives from an adult with an advanced solid tumor such as melanoma, head and neck, liver or kidney cancer. CDR3 sequence reads: CASSLGDPREGYEQYF. Written as DNA, the CDR3 is TGTGCCAGCAGCTTGGGCGACCCCCGGGAAGGCTACGAGCAGTACTTC.